This TCR beta chain was sequenced for a study of T cell repertoires in cytomegalovirus infection. Study summary: Recently identified HLA-C-restricted CMV epitopes were among the peptides used. Through public TCR beta signatures, both CMV infection and matching HLA type were indicated. Findings and limits, study-wide: Identification of carriers of CMV plus the relevant HLA was achieved through cumulative public TCR beta family frequency. The study found HLA-C-restricted CMV-specific TCR beta clonotypes dominating the ex vivo response.

TCRdb redid the calling of the reads with MiXCR, one entry per CDR3 protein. The table includes about 340,000 distinct CDR3 sequences, about 29% detected once. In regard to this clonotype: Its matching antigen is unknown.

The sequence came from a human donor in good health (CMV status not recorded). Some clones in this sample may be carry-over from other donors' samples. Source: cultured PBMCs, taken from culture after CMV antigen stimulation.

The CDR3 DNA is TGCGCCAGCAGCCTCCGACAGGGGGCAAGGGATACGCAGTATTTT. This encodes CASSLRQGARDTQYF. The rearrangement joins TRBV5-1 to TRBJ2-3; 10 bases match TRBD1. Germline V gene data show CDR1 as SGHRS and CDR2 as YFSETQ. The CDR3 loop spans 15 amino acids. V trimming: 4 bases; J trimming: 6 bases; junction bases outside the gene matches: 8.